This T cell receptor beta chain emerged from a study of tumor-infiltrating lymphocytes in localized non-small cell lung cancer. A word on this clone: One junction end does not reproduce the germline sequence, and a read error may be involved.

Germline CDR1 SSHAT, CDR2 FNYEAQ (reference sequence). The length of the CDR3 is 14 residues. Produced via immunoSEQ multiplex PCR; TCRdb's table is partial and in-frame only. This table holds approximately 12,000 clones, 55% to 75% found once. The V and J genes are TRBV7-7 and TRBJ2-5; 7 nucleotides agree with TRBD2. Sequenced sample: lung tumor tissue. The source is a human donor with non-small cell lung cancer. CDR3 DNA: TGTGCTAGCAGCCAGACTAGCTTCTCGGGGACCCAGTACTTC. Protein product: CASSQTSFSGTQYF.